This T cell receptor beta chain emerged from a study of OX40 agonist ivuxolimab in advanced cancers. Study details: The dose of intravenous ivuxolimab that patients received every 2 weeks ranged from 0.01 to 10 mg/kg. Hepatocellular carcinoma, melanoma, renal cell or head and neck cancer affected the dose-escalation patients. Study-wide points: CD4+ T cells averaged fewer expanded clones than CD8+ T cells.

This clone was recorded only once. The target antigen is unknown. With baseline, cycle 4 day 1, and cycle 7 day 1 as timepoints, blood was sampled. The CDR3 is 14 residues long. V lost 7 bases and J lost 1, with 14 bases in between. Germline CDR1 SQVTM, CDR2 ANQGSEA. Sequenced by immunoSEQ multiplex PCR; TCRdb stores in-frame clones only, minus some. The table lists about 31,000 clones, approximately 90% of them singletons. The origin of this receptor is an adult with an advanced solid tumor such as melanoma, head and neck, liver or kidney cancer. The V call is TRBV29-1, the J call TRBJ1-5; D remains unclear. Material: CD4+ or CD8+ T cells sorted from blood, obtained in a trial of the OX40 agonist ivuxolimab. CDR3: CSGPAGRSNQPQHF. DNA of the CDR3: TGCAGCGGCCCCGCAGGTCGAAGCAATCAGCCCCAGCATTTT.